A single sample gave rise to the 5 T cell receptor beta chains below, sequenced in a study of blood T cell repertoires in COVID-19. Some clones are missing from TCRdb's copy, which holds only in-frame ones; the method was immunoSEQ multiplex PCR. The table lists 150,000 to 200,000 clones, around 75% of them singletons. The sample consisted of peripheral blood. The source of these receptors is a woman aged 80 or older with acute or convalescent COVID-19.

A word on this clone: Other nucleotide sequences in the sample specify the same CDR3. The CDR3 nucleotides are TGTGCCAGCAGTTCAGGAACTAGCACAGATACGCAGTATTTT. This encodes CASSSGTSTDTQYF. The V and J genes are TRBV6-5 and TRBJ2-3; D not certain. V lost 4 bases and J lost 0, with 8 bases in between. Germline CDR1 reads MNHEY; CDR2 reads SVGAGI. The CDR3 runs 14 residues.

The rearrangement uses TRBV7-2 and TRBJ2-3; 11 positions agree with TRBD2. J was trimmed by 5 bases and V by 5 bases; bases with no gene match: 12. This CDR3 has 17 amino acids. Germline lookup yields CDR1 SGHTA and CDR2 FQGNSA. The chain's CDR3 is CASSQSVAGGPGDTQYF. The CDR3 coding sequence is TGTGCCAGCAGCCAATCTGTAGCGGGGGGGCCGGGAGATACGCAGTATTTT.

CDR3 DNA: TGTGCCTGGAGTCAAGGAGCGGGTCAGCCCCAGCATTTT. It translates to CAWSQGAGQPQHF. The chain carries TRBV30 and TRBJ1-5; D unclear. This CDR3 region has 13 residues. The germline gives CDR1 GTSNPN, CDR2 SVGIG (reference sequence). V was shortened by 2 bases and J by 6 bases, with 11 bases between the two germline ends.

The genes are TRBV28 and TRBJ2-5; 9 nucleotides align to TRBD2. CDR3 length: 15 residues. CDR1 and CDR2 from the germline V gene are MDHEN and SYDVKM. Trimming at V came to 2 bases and at J to 2 bases, leaving 3 bases not matched to a gene. CDR3 sequence (DNA): TGTGCCAGCAGTTTAGCTAGCGGGGTACAAGAGACCCAGTACTTC. Encoded protein: CASSLASGVQETQYF.

A single count supports this clone. The chain uses TRBV12-3 or TRBV12-4 and TRBJ1-2; D is undetermined. The length of the CDR3 is 13 residues. Trimming took 0 bases from V and 7 from J, leaving 9 bases between them. CDR3 residues: CASSLALAGGYTF. For the CDR3, the DNA is TGTGCCAGCAGTTTAGCGCTTGCCGGTGGCTACACCTTC.